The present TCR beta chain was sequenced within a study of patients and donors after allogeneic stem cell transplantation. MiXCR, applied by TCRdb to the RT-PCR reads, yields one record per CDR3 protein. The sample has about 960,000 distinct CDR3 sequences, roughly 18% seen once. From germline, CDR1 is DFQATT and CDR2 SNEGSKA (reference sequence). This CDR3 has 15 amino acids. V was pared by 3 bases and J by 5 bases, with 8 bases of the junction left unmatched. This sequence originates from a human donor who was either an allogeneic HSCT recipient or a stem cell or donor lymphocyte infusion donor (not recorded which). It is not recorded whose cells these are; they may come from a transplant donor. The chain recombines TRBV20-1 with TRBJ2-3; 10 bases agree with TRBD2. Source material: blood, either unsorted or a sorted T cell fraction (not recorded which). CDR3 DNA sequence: TGCAGTGCTAGTCCCCTAGCGGGAGAGGTAGATACGCAGTATTTT. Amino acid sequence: CSASPLAGEVDTQYF.